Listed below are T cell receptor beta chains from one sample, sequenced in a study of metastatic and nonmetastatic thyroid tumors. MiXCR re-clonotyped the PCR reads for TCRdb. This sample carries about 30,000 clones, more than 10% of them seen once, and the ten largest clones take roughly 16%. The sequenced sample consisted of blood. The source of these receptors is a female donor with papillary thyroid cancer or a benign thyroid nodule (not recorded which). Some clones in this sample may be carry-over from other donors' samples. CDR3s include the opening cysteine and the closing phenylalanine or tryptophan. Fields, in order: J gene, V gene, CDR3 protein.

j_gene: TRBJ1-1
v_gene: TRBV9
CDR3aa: CASSVRGYTEAFF

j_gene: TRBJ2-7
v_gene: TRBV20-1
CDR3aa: CSVPSGAMYEQYF

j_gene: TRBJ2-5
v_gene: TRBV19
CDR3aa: CASSLASAETQYF

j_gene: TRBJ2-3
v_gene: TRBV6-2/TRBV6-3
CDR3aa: CASSYLPGGPSDTQYF

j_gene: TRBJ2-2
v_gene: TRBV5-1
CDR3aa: CASSGLAANTGELFF

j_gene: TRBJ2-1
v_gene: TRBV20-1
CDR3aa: CSARVVGTSGGLDEQFF

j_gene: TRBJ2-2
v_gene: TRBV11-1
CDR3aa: CASSLGRGTNTGELFF

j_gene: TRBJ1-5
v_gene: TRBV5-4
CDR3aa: CASSLKAGTGAPYSNQPQHF

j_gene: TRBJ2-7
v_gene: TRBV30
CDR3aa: CACRPRDEQYF

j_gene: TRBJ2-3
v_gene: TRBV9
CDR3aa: CASSVAGTGADTQYF

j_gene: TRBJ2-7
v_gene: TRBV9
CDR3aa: CASSAGTAQGEQYF

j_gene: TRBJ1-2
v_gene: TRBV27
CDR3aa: CATKRTGTGIYGYTF

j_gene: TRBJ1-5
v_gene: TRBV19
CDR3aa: CASSRVVDPNQPQHF

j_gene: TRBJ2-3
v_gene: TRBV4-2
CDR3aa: CASSQDKGQGADTQYF

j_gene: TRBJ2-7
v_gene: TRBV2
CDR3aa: CASSDPLQGWEQYF

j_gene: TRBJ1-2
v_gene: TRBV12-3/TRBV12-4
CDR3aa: CASKRGDYGYTF

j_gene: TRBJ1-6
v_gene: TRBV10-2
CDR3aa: CASSESGRGSPLHF

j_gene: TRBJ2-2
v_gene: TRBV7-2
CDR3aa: CASSSRQNTGELFF

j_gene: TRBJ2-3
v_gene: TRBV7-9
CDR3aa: CASSRTSVTDTQYF

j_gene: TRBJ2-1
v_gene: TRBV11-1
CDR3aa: CASSLKGGRGPDEQFF

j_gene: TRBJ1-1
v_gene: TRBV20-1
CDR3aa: CSARDIRAENTEAFF

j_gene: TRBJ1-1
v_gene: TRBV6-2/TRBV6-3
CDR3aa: CASSYGMGAAFF

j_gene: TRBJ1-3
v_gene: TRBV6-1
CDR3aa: CASRGGSGNTIYF

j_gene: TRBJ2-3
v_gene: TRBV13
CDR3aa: CASSSTGTGGTDTQYF

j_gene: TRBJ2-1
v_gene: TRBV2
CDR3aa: CASSTRDEQFF

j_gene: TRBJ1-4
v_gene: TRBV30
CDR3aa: CAWTGGANEKLFF

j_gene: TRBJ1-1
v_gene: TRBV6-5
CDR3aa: CASSYHGTGNTEAFF

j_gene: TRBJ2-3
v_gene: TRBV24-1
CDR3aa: CATSDPEQGWADTQYF

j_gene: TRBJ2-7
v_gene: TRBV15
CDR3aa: CATGPGQGVLKQYF

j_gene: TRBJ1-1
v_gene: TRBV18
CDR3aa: CASSPPGMGTEAFF

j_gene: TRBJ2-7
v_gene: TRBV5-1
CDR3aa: CASSLLGLAGVHEQYF

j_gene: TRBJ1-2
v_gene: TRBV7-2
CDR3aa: CASSSEVVGGYTF

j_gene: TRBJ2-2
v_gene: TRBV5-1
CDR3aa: CASSLDEAGHPAELFF

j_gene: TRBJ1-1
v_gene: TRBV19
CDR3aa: CASSSRDRVRTEAFF

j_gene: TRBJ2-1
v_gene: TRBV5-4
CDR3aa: CASSLEDREQFF

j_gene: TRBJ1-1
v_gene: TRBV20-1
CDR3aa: CSAGGTVYTEAFF

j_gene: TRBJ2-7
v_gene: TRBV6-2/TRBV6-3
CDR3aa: CASSSGRERDEQYF

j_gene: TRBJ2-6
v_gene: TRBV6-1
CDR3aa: CASTQSVSGANVLTF

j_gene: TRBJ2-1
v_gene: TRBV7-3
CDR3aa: CASSLGTEQFF

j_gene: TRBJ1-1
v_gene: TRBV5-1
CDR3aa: CASSETGTAFLNTEAFF

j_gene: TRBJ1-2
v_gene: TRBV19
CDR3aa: CASNPRAGRDCGYTF

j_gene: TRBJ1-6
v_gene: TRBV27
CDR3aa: CASSLAITHSPLHF

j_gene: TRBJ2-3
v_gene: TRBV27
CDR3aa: CASIDSYTQYF

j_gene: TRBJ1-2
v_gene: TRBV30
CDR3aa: CAWSGAGGLGYTF

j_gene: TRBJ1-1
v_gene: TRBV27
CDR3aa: CASSLSRQGTEAFF

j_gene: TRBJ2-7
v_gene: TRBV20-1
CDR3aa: CSARAWGNTYEQYF

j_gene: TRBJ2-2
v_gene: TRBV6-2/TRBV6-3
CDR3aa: CASSIRDFPTGELFF

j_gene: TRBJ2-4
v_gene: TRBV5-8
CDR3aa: CASSFLAGTGGLGDIQYF

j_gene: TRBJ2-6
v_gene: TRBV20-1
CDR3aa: CSASPISGANVLTF

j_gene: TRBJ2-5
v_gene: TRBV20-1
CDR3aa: CSAREGTSGRLPPETQYF